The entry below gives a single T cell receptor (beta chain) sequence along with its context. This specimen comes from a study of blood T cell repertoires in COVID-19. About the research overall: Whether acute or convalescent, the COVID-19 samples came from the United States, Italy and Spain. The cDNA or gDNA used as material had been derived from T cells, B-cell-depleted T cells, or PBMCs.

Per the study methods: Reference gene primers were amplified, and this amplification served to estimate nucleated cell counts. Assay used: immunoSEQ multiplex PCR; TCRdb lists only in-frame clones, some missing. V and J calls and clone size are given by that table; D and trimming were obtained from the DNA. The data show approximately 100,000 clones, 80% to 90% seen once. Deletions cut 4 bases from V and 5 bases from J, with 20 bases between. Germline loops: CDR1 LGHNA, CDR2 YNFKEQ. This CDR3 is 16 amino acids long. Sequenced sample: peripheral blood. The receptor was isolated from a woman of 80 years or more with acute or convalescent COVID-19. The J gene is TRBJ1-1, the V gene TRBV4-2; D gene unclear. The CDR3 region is CASSREGGGKGTEAFF. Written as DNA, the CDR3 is TGTGCCAGCAGCCGGGAGGGAGGAGGGAAGGGAACTGAAGCTTTCTTT.